This T cell receptor (beta chain) was recorded in a study of blood T cell repertoires in COVID-19. On the study more broadly: Donors in the United States, Italy and Spain gave samples during acute or convalescent COVID-19. Nucleic acid was either cDNA or gDNA, and it came from T cells, B-cell-depleted T cells, or PBMCs.

The table lists this clone with a few counts. Participant ages covered 18 to 89 years across 20 to 30 US areas. From germline, CDR1 is SGHNT and CDR2 YENEEA. V was cut by 6 bases and J by 6 bases, with 12 bases left in between. This CDR3 contains 14 residues. As processed by the authors: Reference gene primer amplification in the assay estimated nucleated cell counts. The data were produced by immunoSEQ multiplex PCR, yet TCRdb's version contains in-frame clones alone and is incomplete. V and J calls and clone size are copied from that table; D and trimming were computed from the DNA. The sample shows 200,000 to 250,000 clones, about 89% of them seen only once.

The rearrangement links TRBV11-3 to TRBJ1-6; D is unresolved. The sample taken for sequencing was PBMCs or T cells enriched from blood (not recorded which). The receptor was derived from a woman under 30 who had recovered from COVID-19. The CDR3 reads CASRRDSLNSPLHF. The CDR3 region has the DNA TGTGCCAGCAGGCGGGATTCACTTAATTCACCCCTCCACTTT.